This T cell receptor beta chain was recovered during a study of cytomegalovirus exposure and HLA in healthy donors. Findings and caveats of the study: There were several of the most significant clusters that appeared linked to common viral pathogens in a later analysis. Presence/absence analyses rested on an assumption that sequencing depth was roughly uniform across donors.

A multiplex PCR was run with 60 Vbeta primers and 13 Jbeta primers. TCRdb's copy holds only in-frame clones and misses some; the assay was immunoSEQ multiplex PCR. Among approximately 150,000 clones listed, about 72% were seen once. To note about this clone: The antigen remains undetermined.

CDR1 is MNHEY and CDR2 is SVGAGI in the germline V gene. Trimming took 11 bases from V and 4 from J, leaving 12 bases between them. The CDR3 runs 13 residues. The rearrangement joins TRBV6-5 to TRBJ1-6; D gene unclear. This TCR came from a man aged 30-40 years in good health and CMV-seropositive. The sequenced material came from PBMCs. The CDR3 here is CAAAVQYNSPLHF. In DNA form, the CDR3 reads TGTGCCGCGGCTGTCCAGTATAATTCACCCCTCCACTTT.